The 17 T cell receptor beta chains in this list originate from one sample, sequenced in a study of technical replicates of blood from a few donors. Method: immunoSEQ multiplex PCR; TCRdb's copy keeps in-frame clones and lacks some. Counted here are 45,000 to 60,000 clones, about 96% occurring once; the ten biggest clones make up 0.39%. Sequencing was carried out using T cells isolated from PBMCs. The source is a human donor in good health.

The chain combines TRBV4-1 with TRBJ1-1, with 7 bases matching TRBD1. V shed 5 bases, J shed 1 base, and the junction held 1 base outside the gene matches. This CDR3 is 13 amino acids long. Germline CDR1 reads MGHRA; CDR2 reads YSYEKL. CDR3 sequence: CASSGQANTEAFF. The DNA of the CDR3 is TGCGCCAGCAGCGGACAGGCGAACACTGAAGCTTTCTTT.

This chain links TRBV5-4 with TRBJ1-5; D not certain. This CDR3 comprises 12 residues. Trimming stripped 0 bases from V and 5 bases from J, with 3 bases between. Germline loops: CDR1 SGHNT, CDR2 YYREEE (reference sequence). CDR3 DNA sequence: TGTGCCAGCAGCTTGGGAGATCAGCCCCAGCATTTT. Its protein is CASSLGDQPQHF.

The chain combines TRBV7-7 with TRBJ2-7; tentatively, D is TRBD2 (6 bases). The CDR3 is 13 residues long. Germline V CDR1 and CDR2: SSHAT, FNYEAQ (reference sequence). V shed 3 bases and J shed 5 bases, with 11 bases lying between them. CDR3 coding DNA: TGTGCCAGCAGCTTGGGAGGAAGGGACGAGCAGTACTTC. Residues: CASSLGGRDEQYF.

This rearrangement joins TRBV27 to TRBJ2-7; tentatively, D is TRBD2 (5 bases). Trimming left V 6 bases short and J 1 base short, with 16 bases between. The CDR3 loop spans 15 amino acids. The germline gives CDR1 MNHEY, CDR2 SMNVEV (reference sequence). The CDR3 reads CASSKEASHSYEQYF. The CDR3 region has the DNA TGTGCCAGCAGCAAGGAGGCCTCGCATTCCTACGAGCAGTACTTC.

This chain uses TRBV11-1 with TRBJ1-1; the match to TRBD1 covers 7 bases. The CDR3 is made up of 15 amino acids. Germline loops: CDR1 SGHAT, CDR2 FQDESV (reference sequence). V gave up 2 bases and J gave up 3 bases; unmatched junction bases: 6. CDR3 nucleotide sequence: TGTGCCAGCAGCTTAATCGTCAGGGGGTACACTGAAGCTTTCTTT. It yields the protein CASSLIVRGYTEAFF.

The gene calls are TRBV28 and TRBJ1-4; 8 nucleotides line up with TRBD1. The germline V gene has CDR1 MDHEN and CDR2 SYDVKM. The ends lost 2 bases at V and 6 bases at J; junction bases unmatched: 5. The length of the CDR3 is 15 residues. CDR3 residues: CASSLAQGADEKLFF. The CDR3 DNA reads TGTGCCAGCAGTTTAGCCCAGGGGGCTGATGAAAAACTGTTTTTT. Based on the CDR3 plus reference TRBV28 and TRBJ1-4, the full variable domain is DVKVTQSSRYLVKRTGEKVFLECVQDMDHENMFWYRQDPGLGLRLIYFSYDVKMKEKGDIPEGYSVSREKKERFSLILESASTNQTSMYLCASSLAQGADEKLFFGSGTQLSVL.

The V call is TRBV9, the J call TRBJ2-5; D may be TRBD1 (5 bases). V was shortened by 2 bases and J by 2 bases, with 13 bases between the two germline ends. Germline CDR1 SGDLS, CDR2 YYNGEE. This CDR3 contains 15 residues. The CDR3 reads CASSVGQSNQETQYF. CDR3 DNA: TGTGCCAGCAGCGTCGGACAAAGTAATCAAGAGACCCAGTACTTC. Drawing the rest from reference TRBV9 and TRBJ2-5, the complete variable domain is DSGVTQTPKHLITATGQRVTLRCSPRSGDLSVYWYQQSLDQGLQFLIQYYNGEERAKGNILERFSAQQFPDLHSELNLSSLELGDSALYFCASSVGQSNQETQYFGPGTRLLVL.

As DNA, the CDR3 is TGCGCCAGCAGCCTTGGGCGAGCAATAGCGGAGAGGACAGATACGCAGTATTTT. Translated: CASSLGRAIAERTDTQYF. The rearrangement links TRBV5-1 to TRBJ2-3; the D gene is possibly TRBD2 (6 bases). The CDR3 runs to 18 residues. Germline V gives CDR1 SGHRS, CDR2 YFSETQ. V was shortened by 4 bases and J by 3 bases, with 24 bases between the two germline ends. The full variable domain, rest sourced from reference TRBV5-1 and TRBJ2-3, is KAGVTQTPRYLIKTRGQQVTLSCSPISGHRSVSWYQQTPGQGLQFLFEYFSETQRNKGNFPGRFSGRQFSNSRSEMNVSTLELGDSALYLCASSLGRAIAERTDTQYFGPGTRLTVL.

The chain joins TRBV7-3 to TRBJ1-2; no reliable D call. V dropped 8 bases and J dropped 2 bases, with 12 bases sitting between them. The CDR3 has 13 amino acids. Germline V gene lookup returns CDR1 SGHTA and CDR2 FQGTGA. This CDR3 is CASWLGENYGYTF. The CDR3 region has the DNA TGTGCCAGCTGGTTGGGAGAAAACTATGGCTACACCTTC.

The CDR3 here is CASSLWDSYGYTF. CDR3 nucleotide sequence: TGTGCCAGCAGCTTATGGGACAGCTATGGCTACACCTTC. V usage is TRBV7-9 and J usage is TRBJ1-2, with TRBD1 matching 7 bases. J was trimmed by 4 bases and V by 2 bases; bases with no gene match: 1. The CDR3 totals 13 residues. Germline values: CDR1 SEHNR, CDR2 FQNEAQ (reference sequence).

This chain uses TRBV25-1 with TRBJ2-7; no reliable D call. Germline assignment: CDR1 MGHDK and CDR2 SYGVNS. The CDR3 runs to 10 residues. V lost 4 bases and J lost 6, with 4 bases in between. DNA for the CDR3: TGTGCCAGCAGTGGGCCCGAGCAGTACTTC. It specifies CASSGPEQYF.

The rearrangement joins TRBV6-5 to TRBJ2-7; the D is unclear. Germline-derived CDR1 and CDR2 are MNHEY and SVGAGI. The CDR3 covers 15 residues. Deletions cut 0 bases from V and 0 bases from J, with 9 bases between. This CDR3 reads CASSYSRYSSYEQYF. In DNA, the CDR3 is TGTGCCAGCAGTTACTCAAGGTACAGCTCCTACGAGCAGTACTTC.

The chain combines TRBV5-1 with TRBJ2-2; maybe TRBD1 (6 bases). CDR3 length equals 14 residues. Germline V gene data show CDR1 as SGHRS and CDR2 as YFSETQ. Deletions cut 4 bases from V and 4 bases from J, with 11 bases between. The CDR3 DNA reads TGCGCCAGCAGCCAGGGACAATCCACCGGGGAGCTGTTTTTT. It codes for CASSQGQSTGELFF.

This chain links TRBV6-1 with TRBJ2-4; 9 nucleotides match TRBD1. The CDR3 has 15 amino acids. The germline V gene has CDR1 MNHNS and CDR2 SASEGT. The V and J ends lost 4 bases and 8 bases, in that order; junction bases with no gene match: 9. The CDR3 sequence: CASSGGTGNSDIQYF. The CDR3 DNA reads TGTGCCAGCAGTGGGGGGACAGGGAATTCGGACATTCAGTACTTC.

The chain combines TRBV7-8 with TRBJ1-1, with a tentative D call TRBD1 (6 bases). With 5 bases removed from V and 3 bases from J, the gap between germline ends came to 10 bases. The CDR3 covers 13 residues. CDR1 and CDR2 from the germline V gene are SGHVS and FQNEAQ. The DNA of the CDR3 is TGTGCCAGCAGCATACAGGGCTACACTGAAGCTTTCTTT. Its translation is CASSIQGYTEAFF.

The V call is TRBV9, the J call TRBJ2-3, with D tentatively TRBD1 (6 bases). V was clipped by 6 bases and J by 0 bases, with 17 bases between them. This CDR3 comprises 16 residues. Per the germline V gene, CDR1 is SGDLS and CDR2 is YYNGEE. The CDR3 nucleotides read TGTGCCAGCACCGTCTATGGGGGCTCTAGCACAGATACGCAGTATTTT. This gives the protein CASTVYGGSSTDTQYF.

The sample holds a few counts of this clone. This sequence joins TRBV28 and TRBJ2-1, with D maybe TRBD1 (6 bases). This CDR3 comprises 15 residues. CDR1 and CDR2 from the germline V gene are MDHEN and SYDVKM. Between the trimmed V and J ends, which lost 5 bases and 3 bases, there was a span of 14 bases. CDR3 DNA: TGTGCCAGCAGTCACCGGACAGCGGTCTACAATGAGCAGTTCTTC. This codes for CASSHRTAVYNEQFF.